The 20 T cell receptor beta chains listed next were all sequenced from one sample in a study of T-cell memory formation after mild COVID-19 (dated by TCRdb to 2020 to 2022). Libraries were built with 5' RACE. Reads for this sample came from an Illumina NovaSeq 6000. TCRdb reworked the public reads: Q25 trimming with fastp, MiXCR clone assembly, productive beta chains retained. Rows with a matching CDR3 protein are joined into one entry that keeps the most common DNA and genes. This sample is represented by about 84,000 distinct CDR3 sequences; over 11% of them were singletons. The top ten clones comprise under 35% of the sample. Material for sequencing was PBMCs or a T cell subset sorted from them (not recorded which). Receptor source: an adult woman who had mild COVID-19 (a few samples of this study predate the infection). The sample titles of this study are shuffled in the database, so cell type and time point are left out; the donor was told from shared clones.

This clonotype was seen more than once but under ten times. The gene calls are TRBV5-6 and TRBJ2-7; 7 positions agree with TRBD2. Germline V lookup: CDR1 SGHDT, CDR2 YYEEEE. V shed 4 bases and J 0 bases; nucleotides not matched to a gene: 7. This CDR3 is 15 amino acids long. CDR3: CASSPLRDYSYEQYF. The CDR3 bases are TGTGCCAGCAGCCCCCTCAGGGACTACTCCTACGAGCAGTACTTC.

The chain uses TRBV29-1 and TRBJ2-7, with D uncertain. CDR1 and CDR2 (germline): SQVTM, ANQGSEA. The CDR3 covers 12 residues. V shed 0 bases and J shed 3 bases, with 6 bases lying between them. The CDR3 loop reads CSVEDGIYEQYF. The CDR3 DNA follows: TGCAGCGTTGAAGACGGAATCTACGAGCAGTACTTC.

This clonotype turned up a few times. This sequence joins TRBV7-6 and TRBJ2-7; 7 bases line up with TRBD1. CDR3 length: 14 residues. CDR1 and CDR2 from the germline V gene are SGHVS and FNYEAQ. V lost 0 bases to trimming and J lost 2 bases; unmatched junction nucleotides: 1. The CDR3, as DNA: TGTGCCAGCAGCTTAGCACAGGGGACCTACGAGCAGTACTTC. The encoded protein is CASSLAQGTYEQYF.

This clonotype occurred a few times. Relative to the germline gene, one junction end is altered; a read error may explain this. This chain joins TRBV6-5 and TRBJ2-6; D is unresolved. Germline values: CDR1 MNHEY, CDR2 SVGAGI. The CDR3 length is 15 residues. The DNA for the CDR3 is TGTGCCAGCAGGGGTCAAGGGTCTGTGGCCAACGTCCTGACTTTC. As protein: CASRGQGSVANVLTF.

This clonotype came up many times. The chain recombines TRBV6-2 or TRBV6-3 with TRBJ2-7; the D is unclear. This CDR3 spans 12 amino acids. CDR1 and CDR2 from the germline V gene are MNHEY and SVGEGT. The germline V and J ends were trimmed by 8 bases and 0 bases, with 8 bases remaining between them. The CDR3 region is CASEASSYEQYF. CDR3 nucleotides: TGTGCCAGCGAGGCGTCCTCCTACGAGCAGTACTTC.

The chain combines TRBV4-1 with TRBJ1-1; tentative D call: TRBD1 (5 bases). CDR3 size: 15 residues. The germline V and J ends were trimmed by 0 bases and 1 base, with 9 bases remaining between them. The germline CDR1 and CDR2 sequences are MGHRA and YSYEKL. DNA of the CDR3: TGCGCCAGCAGCCAAGATGGGGCAGGGAACACTGAAGCTTTCTTT. It codes for CASSQDGAGNTEAFF.

V gene TRBV7-6 combines with J gene TRBJ2-3; no firm D call. Trimming took off 0 bases at V and 5 bases at J, with 12 bases between the two ends. The germline V gene has CDR1 SGHVS and CDR2 FNYEAQ. The CDR3 spans 15 residues. The CDR3 region has the DNA TGTGCCAGCAGCTTAGCGCCGGATTATGGAGATACGCAGTATTTT. It translates to CASSLAPDYGDTQYF.

The chain uses TRBV19 and TRBJ2-1; TRBD1 agrees at 7 bases. J gave up 8 bases and V 5 bases, and 12 bases lay outside the gene matches. CDR3 length equals 15 residues. Per germline, CDR1 LNHDA and CDR2 SQIVND (reference sequence). The CDR3 DNA reads as TGTGCCAGTAGTCCCAGGGGACAGAACATGGATGAGCAGTTCTTC. This sequence encodes CASSPRGQNMDEQFF.

This clonotype was counted ten times or more. The V call is TRBV12-3 or TRBV12-4, the J call TRBJ2-7, with D perhaps given as TRBD1 or TRBD2 (5 bases each). The CDR3 sequence is 13 residues long. V was trimmed by 1 base and J by 6 bases, leaving 10 bases between them. CDR3 region: CASSLGAGSEQYF. For the CDR3, the DNA is TGTGCCAGCAGTTTAGGGGCAGGGAGCGAGCAGTACTTC.

In its sample, this clonotype was seen many times. The V call is TRBV7-9, the J call TRBJ2-5, with D possibly being TRBD2 (6 bases). The germline V gene has CDR1 SEHNR and CDR2 FQNEAQ (reference sequence). CDR3 length equals 12 residues. The ends were cut back, 2 bases at V and 5 bases at J, with 6 bases in the middle. CDR3 sequence reads: CASSLRGETQYF. The CDR3 region has the DNA TGTGCCAGCAGCTTACGGGGGGAGACCCAGTACTTC. Looking up the rest from reference TRBV7-9 and TRBJ2-5 gives the full variable domain: DTGVSQNPRHKITKRGQNVTFRCDPISEHNRLYWYRQTLGQGPEFLTYFQNEAQLEKSRLLSDRFSAERPKGSFSTLEIQRTEQGDSAMYLCASSLRGETQYFGPGTRLLVL.

V gene TRBV24-1 combines with J gene TRBJ2-2; 10 bases are shared with TRBD1. This CDR3 spans 17 amino acids. The junction had 9 bases not matched to a gene; V was cut back by 4 bases and J by 5 bases. The germline CDR1 and CDR2 sequences are KGHDR and SFDVKD. The CDR3 sequence is CATSESVPGQGTGELFF. For the CDR3, the DNA is TGTGCCACCAGTGAGTCGGTACCGGGACAGGGGACCGGGGAGCTGTTTTTT.

This clonotype has at least ten counts. The chain carries TRBV19 and TRBJ2-7; the match to TRBD2 covers 7 bases. The CDR3 contains 14 residues. Looked up from germline, CDR1 is LNHDA and CDR2 is SQIVND (reference sequence). With V trimmed by 3 bases and J by 2 bases, 4 bases remained unmatched. Here the CDR3 reads CASSIQAGPYEQYF. The CDR3 DNA follows: TGTGCCAGTAGTATCCAAGCGGGGCCCTACGAGCAGTACTTC.

This clonotype came up a few times. The rearrangement uses TRBV7-9 and TRBJ1-4; D ambiguous. The CDR3 has 14 amino acids. Germline CDR1 reads SEHNR; CDR2 reads FQNEAQ (reference sequence). The V and J ends lost 5 bases and 1 base respectively, with 8 bases between them. This chain's CDR3 is CASSNSGTNEKLFF. The DNA of the CDR3 is TGTGCCAGCAGCAACTCGGGAACTAATGAAAAACTGTTTTTT.

This clonotype was observed at least ten times. The chain is built from TRBV29-1 and TRBJ2-2; D is undetermined. This CDR3 is 13 amino acids long. V was pared by 3 bases and J by 2 bases, with 7 bases between. Per germline, CDR1 SQVTM and CDR2 ANQGSEA. This CDR3 is CSVEAINTGELFF. The DNA of the CDR3 is TGCAGCGTTGAGGCCATCAACACCGGGGAGCTGTTTTTT.

This clonotype was picked up a small number of times. V gene TRBV3-1 combines with J gene TRBJ2-1; D unclear. The germline gives CDR1 LGHDT, CDR2 YNNKEL (reference sequence). V shed 0 bases and J shed 0 bases, with 6 bases lying between them. The CDR3 totals 15 residues. The CDR3 reads CASSQEYSSYNEQFF. CDR3 DNA sequence: TGTGCCAGCAGCCAAGAATACAGCTCCTACAATGAGCAGTTCTTC.

This clonotype showed up just a few times. In DNA, the CDR3 is TGTGCCAGCAGCTCCGACAGGGCGTATGGCTACACCTTC. Protein sequence: CASSSDRAYGYTF. The V call is TRBV5-5, the J call TRBJ1-2; 7 bases are a match to TRBD1. CDR3 length: 13 residues. CDR1 and CDR2 from the germline V gene are SGHKS and YYEKEE (reference sequence). The V gene end was trimmed by 3 bases and the J gene end by 5 bases; junction bases not matched to a gene: 4.

V and J are TRBV12-3 or TRBV12-4 and TRBJ2-7; no reliable D call. CDR3 length equals 11 residues. The V gene lost 3 bases and the J gene lost 6 bases, with 6 bases spanning the gap. CDR3 residues: CASSFGSEQYF. The CDR3 nucleotides read TGTGCCAGCAGTTTCGGGTCCGAGCAGTACTTC.

This clonotype was counted a few times. The chain combines TRBV5-5 with TRBJ2-7; maybe TRBD1 (6 bases). The CDR3 extends over 14 amino acids. V was shortened by 3 bases and J by 6 bases, with 16 bases between the two germline ends. Germline V gene sequence: CDR1 SGHKS, CDR2 YYEKEE (reference sequence). CDR3 bases: TGTGCCAGCAGCTGGGGCAGGGGAGCTACCGAGCAGTACTTC. This codes for CASSWGRGATEQYF.

This clonotype was seen more than once but under ten times. V gene TRBV5-1 combines with J gene TRBJ1-1, with 9 bases lining up with TRBD1. Trimming cost V 4 bases and J 1 base; bases outside gene matches: 5. The CDR3 has 15 residues. Germline CDR1 and CDR2: SGHRS and YFSETQ. The CDR3 DNA reads TGCGCCAGCAGCCTTACGGGACAGGGGAACACTGAAGCTTTCTTT. This gives the protein CASSLTGQGNTEAFF.

V usage is TRBV11-3 and J usage is TRBJ2-7; 8 bases align to TRBD1. V was pared by 5 bases and J by 4 bases, with 10 bases of the junction left unmatched. The CDR3 runs 15 residues. Germline CDR1 and CDR2: SGHNT and YENEEA. CDR3 coding DNA: TGTGCCAGCAGCCTGAGGACAGGGATGGTGTACGAGCAGTACTTC. This sequence encodes CASSLRTGMVYEQYF.